The 13 T cell receptor beta chains below all came from one sample that was sequenced in a study of human T cells and chemical hapten exposure. Time point noted: pre-sensitization, week 0. Described treatment: therapeutic diphenylcyclopropenone sensitization with weekly scalp DPC. TCRdb processed the RACE reads anew with MiXCR; each CDR3 protein has one entry. Of more than 250,000 distinct CDR3 sequences detected, roughly 8.9% appear once; the ten largest clones hold over 2%. The sample consisted of whole blood, taken in connection with sensitization to the hapten diphenylcyclopropenone (DPC). The origin of the receptors is a woman aged 40 to 50 with alopecia areata. Some clones in this sample may be carry-over from other donors' samples.

The chain has TRBV6-5 and TRBJ2-3; 8 nucleotides agree with TRBD2. The V gene's germline CDR1 is MNHEY and CDR2 SVGAGI. V gave up 6 bases and J gave up 0 bases; unmatched junction bases: 8. This CDR3 has 16 amino acids. The CDR3 bases are TGTGCCAGCAGGGATCGTGGCGGGAGGAGCACAGATACGCAGTATTTT. Translation gives CASRDRGGRSTDTQYF.

This clonotype showed up many times. The V and J genes are TRBV10-3 and TRBJ1-1, with unresolved D. The V gene's germline CDR1 is ENHRY and CDR2 SYGVKD. The CDR3 spans 15 residues. Trimming removed 0 bases at V and 3 bases at J, with 11 bases between. CDR3 sequence reads: CAISESKGRDTEAFF. The CDR3 DNA sequence: TGTGCCATCAGTGAGTCTAAAGGGAGGGACACTGAAGCTTTCTTT.

This clonotype was counted ten times or more. V is TRBV12-3 or TRBV12-4 and J is TRBJ2-1; tentatively, D is TRBD1 (6 bases). V lost 6 bases and J lost 10, with 13 bases in between. This CDR3 has 12 amino acids. CDR3 protein: CASSTGFGEQFF. Written as DNA, the CDR3 is TGTGCCAGCAGCACAGGGTTTGGAGAGCAGTTCTTC.

A few counts support this clonotype. This chain links TRBV19 with TRBJ2-3; D is possibly TRBD1 (6 bases). The CDR3 has 15 residues. Germline CDR1 and CDR2: LNHDA and SQIVND (reference sequence). Trimming left V 1 base short and J 1 base short, with 9 bases between. The CDR3 region has the DNA TGTGCCAGTAGTATAGCGGCAGGGGGCACAGATACGCAGTATTTT. Its translation is CASSIAAGGTDTQYF.

This clonotype has only one observation. This sequence may be a read error, since a much larger clone differs from it by one base. This rearrangement joins TRBV11-2 to TRBJ2-1; perhaps TRBD2 as D (8 bases). The CDR3 runs to 16 residues. The germline V gene encodes CDR1 SGHAT and CDR2 FQNNGV. Trimming removed 7 bases from V and 8 bases from J, with 24 bases in between. The CDR3 protein is CASTRTSRGGAHEQFF. Written as DNA, the CDR3 is TGTGCCAGCACCAGGACTAGCAGAGGGGGCGCCCATGAGCAGTTCTTC. The full variable domain, in which reference TRBV11-2 and TRBJ2-1 provide the parts outside the CDR3, is EAGVAQSPRYKIIEKRQSVAFWCNPISGHATLYWYQQILGQGPKLLIQFQNNGVVDDSQLPKDRFSAERLKGVDSTLKIQPAKLEDSAVYLCASTRTSRGGAHEQFFGPGTRLTVL.

V is TRBV27 and J is TRBJ1-4; D not resolved. Trimming took off 1 base at V and 2 bases at J, with 5 bases between the two ends. This CDR3 spans 14 amino acids. CDR1 is MNHEY, CDR2 SMNVEV, per germline (reference sequence). For the CDR3, the DNA is TGTGCCAGCAGTTTATACCGGACTAATGAAAAACTGTTTTTT. Protein sequence: CASSLYRTNEKLFF.

This clonotype was seen only a few times. This chain uses TRBV7-6 with TRBJ2-5; D not resolved. The germline CDR1 and CDR2 sequences are SGHVS and FNYEAQ. V shed 0 bases and J shed 4 bases, with 9 bases lying between them. There are 14 residues in the CDR3. This CDR3 reads CASSLAGPLETQYF. In DNA, the CDR3 is TGTGCCAGCAGCTTAGCCGGCCCACTAGAGACCCAGTACTTC.

The V gene is TRBV7-2, the J gene TRBJ2-3; 7 positions agree with TRBD1. The CDR3 covers 15 residues. Losses at the gene ends were 4 bases for V and 4 bases for J; bases not matched to a gene: 8. Germline loops: CDR1 SGHTA, CDR2 FQGNSA. The DNA for the CDR3 is TGTGCCAGCAGCTCCCCAGGGGGAAGCGCAGATACGCAGTATTTT. It yields the protein CASSSPGGSADTQYF.

This clonotype has just a few counts. V and J are TRBV6-6 and TRBJ2-1; D is ambiguous. Germline V gives CDR1 MNHNY, CDR2 SVGAGI (reference sequence). The V end was cut by 2 bases, the J end by 0 bases, with 11 bases between. This CDR3 spans 16 amino acids. The CDR3 spells CASSYSRPSSYNEQFF. The CDR3 DNA reads TGTGCCAGCAGTTACAGCAGGCCGAGCTCCTACAATGAGCAGTTCTTC.

The rearrangement joins TRBV29-1 to TRBJ2-3; 7 bases match TRBD2. CDR1 and CDR2 from the germline V gene are SQVTM and ANQGSEA. V was pared by 5 bases and J by 0 bases, with 8 bases of the junction left unmatched. The CDR3 extends over 15 amino acids. CDR3 amino acids: CSVSGAASSTDTQYF. Written as DNA, the CDR3 is TGCAGCGTTAGCGGGGCGGCCTCTAGCACAGATACGCAGTATTTT.

The J gene is TRBJ2-3, the V gene TRBV27, with 11 nucleotides matching TRBD2. CDR1 and CDR2 from the germline V gene are MNHEY and SMNVEV (reference sequence). This CDR3 is 15 amino acids long. The trim removed 7 bases at V and 4 bases at J, leaving 7 bases unmatched. CDR3 residues: CASTLLAGVSDTQYF. Here the CDR3 DNA reads TGTGCCAGCACCCTACTAGCGGGAGTCTCAGATACGCAGTATTTT.

This clonotype appeared a few times. The genes are TRBV7-8 and TRBJ2-3; D gene uncertain. V lost 1 base to trimming and J lost 4 bases, with 6 bases between them. Per the germline V gene, CDR1 is SGHVS and CDR2 is FQNEAQ. This CDR3 is built from 13 residues. The CDR3 reads CASSLGYSDTQYF. The CDR3, as DNA: TGTGCCAGCAGCTTAGGCTATTCAGATACGCAGTATTTT.

The chain carries TRBV6-5 and TRBJ1-5; D gene ambiguous. Trimming shortened V by 6 bases and J by 5 bases, and 17 bases separated the two germline ends. The V gene's germline CDR1 is MNHEY and CDR2 SVGAGI. The CDR3 has 15 residues. In DNA, the CDR3 is TGTGCCAGCAGACAAGGGAGTCAGAGCCATCAGCCCCAGCATTTT. Protein: CASRQGSQSHQPQHF.